What follows are 10 T cell receptor beta chains derived from one specimen sequenced in a study of identical twins. From the 5' RACE reads, TCRdb called clonotypes with MiXCR, one entry per CDR3 protein. The sample lists approximately 410,000 distinct CDR3 sequences, around 18% occurring once. The source material was naive T cells sorted from blood. The receptors derive from a man aged 45-65 years in good health.

The CDR3 sequence is CASGDHPNYGYTF. The CDR3 DNA sequence: TGTGCCAGCGGGGACCACCCTAACTATGGCTACACCTTC. The chain has TRBV6-1 and TRBJ1-2; a possible D gene is TRBD1 (5 bases). The germline CDR1 and CDR2 sequences are MNHNS and SASEGT. The CDR3 is 13 amino acids. V was pared by 8 bases and J by 0 bases, with 10 bases between.

V is TRBV6-2 or TRBV6-3 and J is TRBJ2-5; 8 bases are a match to TRBD1. The CDR3 extends over 15 amino acids. Germline V gene lookup returns CDR1 MNHEY and CDR2 SVGEGT. The trim removed 2 bases at V and 5 bases at J, leaving 7 bases unmatched. CDR3 residues: CASSYGQGTRETQYF. As DNA, the CDR3 is TGTGCCAGCAGTTACGGACAGGGAACTCGGGAGACCCAGTACTTC.

In regard to this clonotype: At one end the junction does not follow the germline gene, possibly because of a read error. The gene calls are TRBV24-1 and TRBJ2-1; the D is unclear. CDR1 and CDR2 (germline): KGHDR, SFDVKD. The CDR3 extends over 14 amino acids. CDR3 region: CSTSDQAPSNEQFF. Here the CDR3 DNA reads TGTTCCACCAGTGACCAAGCCCCTAGCAATGAGCAGTTCTTC.

This clonotype has a count of ten or more. V is TRBV5-1 and J is TRBJ2-3; perhaps D is TRBD1 or TRBD2 (5 bases each). Trimming took 5 bases from V and 9 from J, leaving 28 bases between them. The length of the CDR3 is 17 residues. Germline CDR1 SGHRS, CDR2 YFSETQ. CDR3 protein: CASSFVTGTPSTGTQYF. In nucleotides, the CDR3 is TGCGCCAGCAGTTTCGTCACGGGGACCCCTAGCACAGGAACGCAGTATTTT.

Ten or more counts support this clonotype. The chain couples TRBV6-5 to TRBJ1-5; D unresolved. Germline V gives CDR1 MNHEY, CDR2 SVGAGI. The ends were cut back, 0 bases at V and 9 bases at J, with 9 bases in the middle. The CDR3 extends over 13 amino acids. In DNA form, the CDR3 reads TGTGCCAGCAGTTACTCGAAGCTCGGGCCCCAGCATTTT. Translation gives CASSYSKLGPQHF.

Note on this clonotype: A much larger clone differs by one base, so this may be a read error. The CDR3 nucleotides read TGTGCCATCAGTGGACAGGTCGGGGACACTGAAGCTTCCTTT. This codes for CAISGQVGDTEASF. V is TRBV10-3 and J is TRBJ1-1; possible D gene TRBD1, 6 bases. Germline V gives CDR1 ENHRY, CDR2 SYGVKD. The CDR3 runs 14 residues.

There are a few counts of this clonotype. The rearrangement links TRBV10-3 to TRBJ2-7; TRBD2 might be the D (6 bases). V was clipped by 6 bases and J by 4 bases, with 13 bases between them. The CDR3 extends over 13 amino acids. CDR1 is ENHRY, CDR2 SYGVKD, per germline. CDR3 in DNA: TGTGCCATCAGGGGGGGAGACTATTACGAGCAGTACTTC. Translated, it gives CAIRGGDYYEQYF.

The J gene is TRBJ2-2, the V gene TRBV2; the D is unclear. CDR3 length: 15 residues. Germline CDR1 reads SNHLY; CDR2 reads FYNNEI. Trimming stripped 4 bases from V and 0 bases from J, with 9 bases between. The CDR3 coding sequence is TGTGCCAGCAGTGTCATAAGCGCGAACACCGGGGAGCTGTTTTTT. Its translation is CASSVISANTGELFF.

This clonotype has ten or more counts. One end of the junction varies from germline; a read error may be responsible. CDR3 coding DNA: TGTGCCAGCAGCTTTGGACAGGGCCAAGAGACCCAGTACTTC. Protein: CASSFGQGQETQYF. This chain joins TRBV5-1 and TRBJ2-5; TRBD1 aligns across 8 bases. The germline CDR1 and CDR2 sequences are SGHRS and YFSETQ. The CDR3 extends over 14 amino acids.

The V call is TRBV5-1, the J call TRBJ1-1; no reliable D call. Germline V gene lookup returns CDR1 SGHRS and CDR2 YFSETQ. The CDR3 runs to 14 residues. V was clipped by 4 bases and J by 0 bases, with 10 bases between them. The CDR3 DNA is TGCGCCAGCAGCACGGACGGCCTGAACACTGAAGCTTTCTTT. It codes for CASSTDGLNTEAFF.